This T cell receptor beta chain was identified during a study of human T cells and chemical hapten exposure. General observations from the study: With regard to DPC sensitization, TCRs above 1 in 1000 frequency did not change. There was a positive correlation between PT1 expanded TCR counts and patch test score.

Single cDNA molecules in the library carried unique molecular identifiers attached during preparation. In TCRdb, the RACE reads were re-called with MiXCR into one record per CDR3 protein. Of just under 60,000 distinct CDR3 sequences in the sample, 9.5% to 15% were seen once. There are 16 residues in the CDR3. CDR1 is MNHEY, CDR2 SVGAGI, per germline. Trimming removed 0 bases at V and 6 bases at J, with 18 bases between. Regarding this clonotype: Its antigen is undetermined.

Time point noted: patch test 3, about 24 weeks after DPC sensitization. Treatment denoted: therapeutic diphenylcyclopropenone sensitization with weekly scalp DPC. The specimen comprised whole blood, sampled in connection with sensitization to the hapten diphenylcyclopropenone (DPC). This chain connects TRBV6-5 to TRBJ2-7; the D is unclear. The sequence derives from a man under 40 with alopecia areata. Some clones in this sample may be carry-over from other donors' samples. CDR3 residues: CASSYSSQTLPSEQYF. CDR3 nucleotides: TGTGCCAGCAGTTACTCGTCACAAACCCTTCCCAGCGAGCAGTACTTC.